Listed here are 24 T cell receptor beta chains from one sample, sequenced in a study of neurological immune-mediated disorders. Time point: longitudinal time-point 3. Using its own MiXCR run on the 5' RACE reads, TCRdb lists one record per CDR3 protein. Of roughly 100,000 distinct CDR3 sequences in the sample, 9.5% to 14% were seen once. Sequencing was performed on PBMCs. The receptors shown here come from a female donor with HTLV-1-associated myelopathy (HAM/TSP).

As to this clonotype: A much bigger clone sits one base away, suggesting this may be a read error. The CDR3 DNA follows: TGTGCCAGCAGCTTCGTGACTTCCCGAAGCACAGATACGCAGTATTTT. Translating gives CASSFVTSRSTDTQYF. The rearrangement uses TRBV5-6 and TRBJ2-3; D ambiguous. CDR1 and CDR2 (germline): SGHDT, YYEEEE. V was shortened by 2 bases and J by 0 bases, with 13 bases between the two germline ends. This CDR3 is built from 16 residues.

The sample holds many counts of this clonotype. The chain uses TRBV3-1 and TRBJ2-7; no firm D call. Germline CDR1 reads LGHDT; CDR2 reads YNNKEL (reference sequence). Trimming pared 3 bases from V and 2 bases from J, leaving 11 bases between. CDR3 length: 14 amino acids. The CDR3 nucleotides are TGTGCCAGCAGCCACTCCTCATTAACCTACGAGCAGTACTTC. This sequence encodes CASSHSSLTYEQYF.

This clonotype showed up many times. CDR3 in amino acids: CASSDAGEKNTEAFF. CDR3 bases: TGTGCCAGCAGTGATGCTGGGGAAAAGAACACTGAAGCTTTCTTT. This chain joins TRBV6-1 and TRBJ1-1; D is unclear. This CDR3 has 15 amino acids. Germline V CDR1 and CDR2: MNHNS, SASEGT. Trimming removed 3 bases from V and 1 base from J, with 12 bases in between.

This clonotype was seen only once. The chain employs TRBV5-1 and TRBJ2-3; possibly TRBD2 for D (6 bases). V lost 3 bases and J 0 bases, leaving 11 bases between the germline ends. The CDR3 has 15 residues. Germline lookup yields CDR1 SGHRS and CDR2 YFSETQ. The CDR3, as DNA: TGCGCCAGCAGCTGGGATACTAGCAGCACAGATACGCAGTATTTT. Translation gives CASSWDTSSTDTQYF.

The sample holds many counts of this clonotype. The CDR3: CASSYSPGAANEKLFF. Here the CDR3 DNA reads TGTGCCAGCAGTTACTCGCCGGGGGCGGCTAATGAAAAACTGTTTTTT. V usage is TRBV6-5 and J usage is TRBJ1-4; D might be TRBD1 (6 bases). The germline gives CDR1 MNHEY, CDR2 SVGAGI. Trimming took off 0 bases at V and 3 bases at J, with 11 bases between the two ends. CDR3 size: 16 residues.

In the case of this clonotype: A junction end diverges from the germline sequence, so it may reflect a read error. The chain links TRBV20-1 to TRBJ2-2, with 8 nucleotides matching TRBD2. CDR3 length: 16 amino acids. The V gene's germline CDR1 is DFQATT and CDR2 SNEGSKA (reference sequence). CDR3: CSASTPGGVLAGEMFF. DNA of the CDR3: TGCAGTGCTAGCACGCCCGGGGGGGTTCTGGCCGGGGAGATGTTTTTT.

This clonotype came up a few times. This may be a read error, as it is one base from a much larger clone. V and J are TRBV5-1 and TRBJ2-2; TRBD2 is a possible D gene (5 bases). The germline gives CDR1 SGHRS, CDR2 YFSETQ. This CDR3 has 12 amino acids. The CDR3 region is CASSLFPGEPFF. For the CDR3, the DNA is TGCGCCAGCAGCTTGTTTCCCGGGGAGCCGTTTTTT. Supplemented by reference TRBV5-1 and TRBJ2-2, the full variable domain reads KAGVTQTPRYLIKTRGQQVTLSCSPISGHRSVSWYQQTPGQGLQFLFEYFSETQRNKGNFPGRFSGRQFSNSRSEMNVSTLELGDSALYLCASSLFPGEPFFGEGSRLTVL.

The V and J genes are TRBV5-1 and TRBJ1-1; weak D call: TRBD1 (6 bases). CDR1 is SGHRS and CDR2 is YFSETQ in the germline V gene. This CDR3 comprises 15 residues. V was pared by 3 bases and J by 0 bases, with 12 bases between. CDR3 sequence reads: CASSYDRTLNTEAFF. The CDR3, as DNA: TGCGCCAGCAGCTACGACAGGACCTTGAACACTGAAGCTTTCTTT. The full variable domain, completed using reference TRBV5-1 and TRBJ1-1, is KAGVTQTPRYLIKTRGQQVTLSCSPISGHRSVSWYQQTPGQGLQFLFEYFSETQRNKGNFPGRFSGRQFSNSRSEMNVSTLELGDSALYLCASSYDRTLNTEAFFGQGTRLTVV.

This chain uses TRBV19 with TRBJ1-2; D uncertain. V lost 3 bases, J lost 1 base, and 9 bases lay in between. Germline V lookup: CDR1 LNHDA, CDR2 SQIVND (reference sequence). The CDR3 runs to 14 residues. As DNA, the CDR3 is TGTGCCAGTAGTATGGACGGTCGTAACTATGGCTACACCTTC. This codes for CASSMDGRNYGYTF.

This clonotype was found many times. V gene TRBV7-8 combines with J gene TRBJ2-3, with a possible D match to TRBD2 (5 bases). Germline V gene sequence: CDR1 SGHVS, CDR2 FQNEAQ. The CDR3 has 17 residues. Deletions cut 2 bases from V and 0 bases from J, with 15 bases between. The CDR3 DNA reads TGTGCCAGCAGCTTACCTCAGCGGAAGTTTAGCACAGATACGCAGTATTTT. Translation gives CASSLPQRKFSTDTQYF. Full variable domain (missing parts from reference TRBV7-8 and TRBJ2-3): GAGVSQSPRYKVAKRGQDVALRCDPISGHVSLFWYQQALGQGPEFLTYFQNEAQLDKSGLPSDRFFAERPEGSVSTLKIQRTQQEDSAVYLCASSLPQRKFSTDTQYFGPGTRLTVL.

The table lists this clonotype with many counts. J is TRBJ1-2 and V is TRBV5-1; D unclear. There are 15 residues in the CDR3. The V gene lost 0 bases and the J gene lost 4 bases, with 13 bases spanning the gap. The V gene's germline CDR1 is SGHRS and CDR2 YFSETQ. The CDR3 DNA follows: TGCGCCAGCAGCTTGGCTCAGGAAGGTATCTATGGCTACACCTTC. Translated: CASSLAQEGIYGYTF. Looking up the rest from reference TRBV5-1 and TRBJ1-2 gives the full variable domain: KAGVTQTPRYLIKTRGQQVTLSCSPISGHRSVSWYQQTPGQGLQFLFEYFSETQRNKGNFPGRFSGRQFSNSRSEMNVSTLELGDSALYLCASSLAQEGIYGYTFGSGTRLTVV.

The gene calls are TRBV20-1 and TRBJ1-5; perhaps TRBD1 as D (5 bases). This CDR3 spans 16 amino acids. V gave up 6 bases and J gave up 2 bases, with 20 bases separating them. The germline V gene has CDR1 DFQATT and CDR2 SNEGSKA (reference sequence). The CDR3 region is CSAHDSPALGNQPQHF. DNA for the CDR3: TGCAGTGCGCACGACAGTCCGGCGCTTGGCAATCAGCCCCAGCATTTT.

In its sample, this clonotype was seen many times. The chain employs TRBV2 and TRBJ2-1; 10 nucleotides match TRBD2. The V and J ends lost 7 bases and 3 bases, in that order; junction bases with no gene match: 6. There are 15 residues in the CDR3. CDR1 and CDR2 (germline): SNHLY, FYNNEI. The CDR3 sequence: CASNERGGVYNEQFF. The CDR3 DNA follows: TGTGCCAGCAACGAGCGGGGGGGCGTCTACAATGAGCAGTTCTTC.

J is TRBJ2-7 and V is TRBV5-1; a weak D match, TRBD2 (6 bases). The CDR3 contains 19 residues. The ends were cut back, 5 bases at V and 0 bases at J, with 27 bases in the middle. Germline loops: CDR1 SGHRS, CDR2 YFSETQ. Here the CDR3 DNA reads TGCGCCAGCAGATTCCAGACGGGAGACTTAACAAGGAGCTCCTACGAGCAGTACTTC. Translation gives CASRFQTGDLTRSSYEQYF.

This clonotype was seen ten or more times. The V call is TRBV5-1, the J call TRBJ2-1, with 9 bases aligning to TRBD1. The CDR3 covers 15 residues. CDR1 is SGHRS, CDR2 YFSETQ, per germline. V trimming: 6 bases; J trimming: 6 bases; junction bases outside the gene matches: 10. The CDR3 region has the DNA TGCGCCAGCAAGGAGGGACAGGGTTTTTTCAATGAGCAGTTCTTC. It specifies CASKEGQGFFNEQFF. The complete variable domain, with remaining parts taken from reference TRBV5-1 and TRBJ2-1, reads KAGVTQTPRYLIKTRGQQVTLSCSPISGHRSVSWYQQTPGQGLQFLFEYFSETQRNKGNFPGRFSGRQFSNSRSEMNVSTLELGDSALYLCASKEGQGFFNEQFFGPGTRLTVL.

This clonotype was detected ten times or more. The chain carries TRBV7-2 and TRBJ2-3, with 8 bases aligning to TRBD1. The ends lost 1 base at V and 7 bases at J; junction bases unmatched: 4. The CDR3 extends over 14 amino acids. The germline V gene has CDR1 SGHTA and CDR2 FQGNSA. For the CDR3, the DNA is TGTGCCAGCAGCTTAGGACAGGGGCAATATACGCAGTATTTT. Translation gives CASSLGQGQYTQYF.

This clonotype showed up many times. The chain couples TRBV5-1 to TRBJ2-5, with TRBD1 matching 8 bases. Trimming removed 4 bases from V and 4 bases from J; junction bases left unmatched: 6. The CDR3 contains 14 residues. Germline lookup yields CDR1 SGHRS and CDR2 YFSETQ. CDR3 sequence (DNA): TGCGCCAGCAGCCTGGACAGGGCAAGAGAGACCCAGTACTTC. Protein sequence: CASSLDRARETQYF.

This clonotype was seen more than once but under ten times. The genes are TRBV20-1 and TRBJ1-3; a possible D gene is TRBD1 (5 bases). This CDR3 is 16 amino acids long. Deletions cut 3 bases from V and 0 bases from J, with 15 bases between. CDR1 is DFQATT, CDR2 SNEGSKA, per germline (reference sequence). For the CDR3, the DNA is TGCAGTGCTAGCGCCGCCGGGACGACCTCTGGAAACACCATATATTTT. Protein sequence: CSASAAGTTSGNTIYF.

This clonotype was seen at least ten times. The chain couples TRBV7-3 to TRBJ2-1; perhaps TRBD2 as D (6 bases). CDR1 SGHTA and CDR2 FQGTGA come from the germline V gene. V gave up 2 bases and J gave up 7 bases, with 18 bases separating them. This CDR3 is built from 16 residues. DNA for the CDR3: TGTGCCAGCAGCTTACGTTCCAGCGGGTTGAGAAATGAGCAGTTCTTC. Amino acid sequence: CASSLRSSGLRNEQFF.

This clonotype was observed a few times. This chain uses TRBV12-3 or TRBV12-4 with TRBJ2-6, with 7 bases aligning to TRBD1. The ends lost 3 bases at V and 2 bases at J; junction bases unmatched: 4. This CDR3 has 16 amino acids. DNA for the CDR3: TGTGCCAGCAGTTTCAGAACAGGGGCTGGGGCCAACGTCCTGACTTTC. The encoded protein is CASSFRTGAGANVLTF.

Ten or more counts support this clonotype. The rearrangement links TRBV5-1 to TRBJ2-6; either TRBD1 or TRBD2 may fit D (6 bases each). The CDR3 extends over 18 amino acids. CDR1 is SGHRS, CDR2 YFSETQ, per germline. Trimming removed 4 bases from V and 0 bases from J, with 17 bases in between. In DNA, the CDR3 is TGCGCCAGCAGCCGGTGGGTACAGGGAGGCTCTGGGGCCAACGTCCTGACTTTC. Translated, it gives CASSRWVQGGSGANVLTF.

On this clonotype: Given a much more abundant clone one base away, this may be a read error. The V call is TRBV5-1, the J call TRBJ2-5; 10 nucleotides agree with TRBD1. Germline CDR1 SGHRS, CDR2 YFSETQ. Trimming cost V 3 bases and J 8 bases; bases outside gene matches: 10. There are 15 residues in the CDR3. CDR3: CASSWGTGVGDTQYF. As DNA, the CDR3 is TGCGCCAGCAGCTGGGGGACAGGGGTGGGAGATACCCAGTACTTC.

This clonotype showed up many times. The rearrangement joins TRBV28 to TRBJ2-7, with D perhaps matching TRBD2 (5 bases). There are 14 residues in the CDR3. CDR1 and CDR2 from the germline V gene are MDHEN and SYDVKM. V gave up 3 bases and J gave up 3 bases, with 12 bases separating them. CDR3 sequence reads: CASSFGSSYYEQYF. The DNA for the CDR3 is TGTGCCAGCAGTTTTGGGAGTAGTTACTACGAGCAGTACTTC.

This clonotype was recorded at least ten times. The rearrangement joins TRBV11-2 to TRBJ2-7; 11 nucleotides match TRBD2. The CDR3 length is 16 residues. In germline, CDR1 is SGHAT, CDR2 FQNNGV. J gave up 6 bases and V 0 bases, and 7 bases lay outside the gene matches. In DNA form, the CDR3 reads TGTGCCAGCAGCTTAGATCGCACTAGCGGGGGCTCCGAGCAGTACTTC. This codes for CASSLDRTSGGSEQYF.